This TCR beta chain was identified during a study of CD8 T cells in ankylosing spondylitis. Study-level points and caveats: Disease-associated clones were reportedly significantly overrepresented in matched ankylosing spondylitis synovial fluid.

TCRdb analysed the 5' RACE reads with MiXCR anew, one entry per CDR3 protein. The table includes around 150,000 distinct CDR3 sequences, 7% to 8% detected once. Trimming pared 5 bases from V and 4 bases from J, leaving 14 bases between. Germline V gene lookup returns CDR1 MNHEY and CDR2 SMNVEV (reference sequence). The CDR3 covers 14 residues. Many counts were recorded for this clonotype. No antigen is known for it. This chain joins TRBV27 and TRBJ1-2; D is possibly TRBD1 (6 bases). This TCR was recovered from a female donor with ankylosing spondylitis or in good health (not recorded which). Input material: blood, either unsorted or a sorted T cell fraction (not recorded which). DNA of the CDR3: TGTGCCAGCAGTAACACAGGGTTGTTCTATGGCTACACCTTC. Protein: CASSNTGLFYGYTF.